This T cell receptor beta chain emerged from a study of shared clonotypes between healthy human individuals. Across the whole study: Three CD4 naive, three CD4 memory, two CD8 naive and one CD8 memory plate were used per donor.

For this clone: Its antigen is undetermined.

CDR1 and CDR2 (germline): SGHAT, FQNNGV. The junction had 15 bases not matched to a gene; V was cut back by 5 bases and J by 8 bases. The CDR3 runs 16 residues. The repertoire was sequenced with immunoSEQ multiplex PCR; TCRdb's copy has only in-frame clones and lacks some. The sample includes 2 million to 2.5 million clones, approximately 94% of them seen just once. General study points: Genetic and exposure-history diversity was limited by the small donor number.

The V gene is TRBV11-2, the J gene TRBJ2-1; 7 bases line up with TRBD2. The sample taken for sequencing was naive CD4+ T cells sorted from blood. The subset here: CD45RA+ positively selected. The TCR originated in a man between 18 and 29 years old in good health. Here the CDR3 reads CASSAVGDYPRDEQFF. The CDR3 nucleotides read TGTGCCAGCAGCGCTGTAGGGGACTACCCTAGGGATGAGCAGTTCTTC.